The 16 T cell receptor beta chains in this list originate from one sample, sequenced in a study of blood T cell repertoires in COVID-19. Method: immunoSEQ multiplex PCR; TCRdb's copy keeps in-frame clones and lacks some. Of about 200,000 clones detected, approximately 84% appear once; the ten largest clones hold 4.5% to 5%. Sequencing used peripheral blood. The receptor set was obtained from a woman older than 75 with acute or convalescent COVID-19.

This chain connects TRBV5-4 to TRBJ1-2, with D hard to call. This CDR3 spans 12 amino acids. Germline loops: CDR1 SGHNT, CDR2 YYREEE (reference sequence). V gave up 0 bases and J gave up 4 bases, with 4 bases separating them. In DNA, the CDR3 is TGTGCCAGCAGCTTGGCGGGCTATGGCTACACCTTC. The encoded protein is CASSLAGYGYTF.

The V call is TRBV6-1, the J call TRBJ1-2; D possibly corresponds to TRBD1 (6 bases). Germline assignment: CDR1 MNHNS and CDR2 SASEGT. The CDR3 contains 15 residues. V dropped 2 bases and J dropped 3 bases, with 13 bases sitting between them. The CDR3 here is CASSEMVGADYGYTF. CDR3 in DNA: TGTGCCAGCAGTGAAATGGTGGGGGCGGACTATGGCTACACCTTC.

The rearrangement links TRBV3-1 (or the pseudogene TRBV3-2) to TRBJ2-5; D remains unclear. Trimming left V 8 bases short and J 3 bases short, with 7 bases between. The CDR3 length is 11 residues. Germline assignment: CDR1 LGHDT and CDR2 YNNKEL (reference sequence). The CDR3 DNA reads as TGTGCCAGCCAGGCCAAAGAGACCCAGTACTTC. Residues: CASQAKETQYF.

The V gene is TRBV18, the J gene TRBJ1-2; 8 bases agree with TRBD1. J lost 5 bases, V lost 2 bases, and 4 bases had no gene match. CDR3 size: 14 residues. The germline V gene encodes CDR1 KGHSH and CDR2 LQKENI. The CDR3 region is CASSPETGAYGYTF. The DNA of the CDR3 is TGTGCCAGCTCACCAGAGACAGGGGCGTATGGCTACACCTTC. Full variable domain (outside the CDR3, taken from reference TRBV18 and TRBJ1-2): NAGVMQNPRHLVRRRGQEARLRCSPMKGHSHVYWYRQLPEEGLKFMVYLQKENIIDESGMPKERFSAEFPKEGPSILRIQQVVRGDSAAYFCASSPETGAYGYTFGSGTRLTVV.

In its sample, this clone was seen once. The chain employs TRBV12-5 and TRBJ1-4, with 7 bases that match TRBD1. From germline, CDR1 is LGHNT and CDR2 FRNRAP. Germline trimming cut 5 bases from V and 10 bases from J; bases unmatched to any gene: 16. This CDR3 has 16 residues. CDR3 coding DNA: TGTGCTAGTGGTACTTCACAGGGGACGAATGCCAGAAAACTGTTTTTT. Its protein is CASGTSQGTNARKLFF.

Here the CDR3 DNA reads TGTGCCAGCAGTACCGACTTGGAGACCCAGTACTTC. Translating gives CASSTDLETQYF. The chain recombines TRBV6-5 with TRBJ2-5; D call uncertain. V was clipped by 5 bases and J by 5 bases, with 9 bases between them. The CDR3 spans 12 residues. Germline CDR1 is MNHEY and CDR2 is SVGAGI.

The chain combines TRBV5-1 with TRBJ1-5; 8 positions agree with TRBD1. There are 15 residues in the CDR3. Germline-derived CDR1 and CDR2 are SGHRS and YFSETQ. The V and J ends lost 0 bases and 6 bases, in that order; junction bases with no gene match: 5. CDR3 sequence reads: CASSLEGQGVQPQHF. Here the CDR3 DNA reads TGCGCCAGCAGCTTGGAAGGACAGGGTGTTCAGCCCCAGCATTTT.

The V gene is TRBV30, the J gene TRBJ1-1; 7 nucleotides agree with TRBD1. The CDR3 consists of 14 residues. Germline trimming cut 2 bases from V and 6 bases from J; bases unmatched to any gene: 9. CDR1 and CDR2 (germline): GTSNPN, SVGIG (reference sequence). This chain's CDR3 is CAWSPKGAGSEAFF. The CDR3 DNA is TGTGCCTGGAGTCCCAAGGGGGCAGGTTCTGAAGCTTTCTTT.

This clone was seen just once. This rearrangement joins TRBV28 to TRBJ1-6; D unclear. V shed 5 bases and J shed 5 bases, with 13 bases lying between them. The CDR3 runs 15 residues. Germline V gene sequence: CDR1 MDHEN, CDR2 SYDVKM. DNA of the CDR3: TGTGCCAGCAGTACCCCAGCGGGGAATAATTCACCCCTCCACTTT. Translated, it gives CASSTPAGNNSPLHF.

The rearrangement uses TRBV20-1 and TRBJ2-3; 10 bases fit TRBD2. The CDR3 totals 16 residues. V shed 3 bases and J 8 bases; nucleotides not matched to a gene: 14. CDR1 is DFQATT and CDR2 is SNEGSKA in the germline V gene (reference sequence). CDR3 nucleotide sequence: TGCAGTGCTAGTTCGCCTAGCGGGAGTTTGGTCAGTACGCAGTATTTT. Translated, it gives CSASSPSGSLVSTQYF.

This CDR3 is CASSQDLQRGLDTQYF. CDR3 coding DNA: TGTGCCAGCAGCCAAGATTTGCAGCGAGGGTTGGATACGCAGTATTTT. V and J are TRBV3-1 (or the pseudogene TRBV3-2) and TRBJ2-3; perhaps TRBD2 as D (5 bases). The germline gives CDR1 LGHDT, CDR2 YNNKEL (reference sequence). The CDR3 sequence is 16 residues long. The V and J ends lost 0 bases and 6 bases respectively, with 16 bases between them.

This clone was seen just once. The chain uses TRBV5-5 and TRBJ1-2; 9 positions match TRBD1. The junction had 7 bases not matched to a gene; V was cut back by 2 bases and J by 8 bases. Germline CDR1 SGHKS, CDR2 YYEKEE (reference sequence). The CDR3 contains 14 residues. CDR3 loop: CASSFPQGARGYTF. The CDR3 DNA reads as TGTGCCAGCAGCTTCCCACAGGGGGCTCGAGGCTACACCTTC.

The rearrangement joins TRBV18 to TRBJ1-4; 9 bases align to TRBD1. Germline V gene lookup returns CDR1 KGHSH and CDR2 LQKENI. The CDR3 covers 17 residues. Trimming removed 3 bases from V and 8 bases from J; junction bases left unmatched: 13. The CDR3 loop reads CASSPRTGGELIEKLFF. The DNA of the CDR3 is TGTGCCAGCTCACCCAGAACAGGGGGCGAACTAATCGAAAAACTGTTTTTT.

The gene calls are TRBV7-2 and TRBJ1-1; TRBD1 matches at 8 bases. Germline trimming cut 2 bases from V and 4 bases from J; bases unmatched to any gene: 3. The CDR3 consists of 14 residues. Germline V gene data show CDR1 as SGHTA and CDR2 as FQGNSA. This CDR3 is CASSLQGALTEAFF. In nucleotides, the CDR3 is TGTGCCAGCAGCTTACAGGGGGCACTCACTGAAGCTTTCTTT.

The rearrangement joins TRBV20-1 to TRBJ2-4; D unresolved. The CDR3 is 11 amino acids. The germline V and J ends were trimmed by 3 bases and 7 bases, with 7 bases remaining between them. The germline V gene encodes CDR1 DFQATT and CDR2 SNEGSKA (reference sequence). The CDR3: CSASVGNIQYF. The CDR3 region has the DNA TGCAGTGCTAGTGTCGGGAACATTCAGTACTTC.

The chain uses TRBV21-1 and TRBJ2-1; no DNA check was done on the table's D call, TRBD2. TRBV21-1 is tagged as a pseudogene. The CDR3 is 15 residues long. The CDR3 loop reads CASSKTPRETNEQFF. The CDR3 region has the DNA TGTGCCAGCAGCAAAACCCCAAGGGAGACGAATGAGCAGTTCTTC.